Listed here are 20 T cell receptor beta chains from one sample, sequenced in a study of cytomegalovirus exposure and HLA in healthy donors. The PCR employed 60 Vbeta primers together with 13 Jbeta primers. Sequencing was performed with immunoSEQ multiplex PCR; in TCRdb, only in-frame clones are kept and a portion is missing. Seen in this sample are 150,000 or so clones; the ten most common clones hold under 2%. The sequenced material came from PBMCs. The receptor set was obtained from a woman aged 50 to 65 in good health and CMV-seronegative.

The chain links TRBV6-1 to TRBJ1-2, with 7 bases fitting TRBD1. The CDR3 spans 13 residues. Germline lookup yields CDR1 MNHNS and CDR2 SASEGT. After removal of 7 bases from V and 7 bases from J, the junction contained 9 bases not matched to a gene. CDR3 DNA sequence: TGTGCCAGCACCCTAGCCGACAGGGTTGGCTACACCTTC. This codes for CASTLADRVGYTF.

This rearrangement joins TRBV4-1 to TRBJ1-4, with 7 bases matching TRBD1. The length of the CDR3 is 14 residues. Trimming took 1 base from V and 7 from J; bases not matched to a gene: 3. The V gene's germline CDR1 is MGHRA and CDR2 YSYEKL. The CDR3 coding sequence is TGCGCCAGCAGCCAAGGACAGGGAGGTGAAAAACTGTTTTTT. Amino acids: CASSQGQGGEKLFF.

The V gene is TRBV10-1, the J gene TRBJ2-1; 8 nucleotides align to TRBD2. Unmatched junction bases numbered 8, after V lost 3 bases and J lost 4 bases. There are 16 residues in the CDR3. Germline values: CDR1 WNHNN, CDR2 SYGVQD (reference sequence). The CDR3 protein is CASSERFRGGYNEQFF. The CDR3 bases are TGCGCCAGCAGTGAACGCTTTCGGGGGGGGTACAATGAGCAGTTCTTC.

J is TRBJ2-1 and V is TRBV4-1; TRBD2 agrees at 15 bases. With V trimmed by 2 bases and J by 2 bases, 7 bases remained unmatched. The CDR3 is 19 residues long. From germline, CDR1 is MGHRA and CDR2 YSYEKL. The CDR3 spells CASSQRQGLAGGTYNEQFF. DNA of the CDR3: TGCGCCAGCAGCCAAAGACAGGGACTAGCGGGAGGTACCTACAATGAGCAGTTCTTC.

This chain uses TRBV2 with TRBJ1-1; tentatively, D is TRBD1 (5 bases). Between the trimmed V and J ends, which lost 5 bases and 0 bases, there was a span of 7 bases. The CDR3 has 13 amino acids. CDR1 and CDR2 (germline): SNHLY, FYNNEI. DNA of the CDR3: TGTGCCAGCAGTACGACAGTGAACACTGAAGCTTTCTTT. As protein: CASSTTVNTEAFF.

The gene calls are TRBV5-1 and TRBJ1-1, with a possible D match to TRBD1 (6 bases). Germline CDR1 is SGHRS and CDR2 is YFSETQ. The CDR3 spans 15 residues. The V gene lost 9 bases and the J gene lost 1 base, with 19 bases spanning the gap. The CDR3 is CATSIQPGENTEAFF. In nucleotides, the CDR3 is TGCGCCACCTCAATACAACCAGGGGAGAACACTGAAGCTTTCTTT. The full variable domain, in which reference TRBV5-1 and TRBJ1-1 provide the parts outside the CDR3, is KAGVTQTPRYLIKTRGQQVTLSCSPISGHRSVSWYQQTPGQGLQFLFEYFSETQRNKGNFPGRFSGRQFSNSRSEMNVSTLELGDSALYLCATSIQPGENTEAFFGQGTRLTVV.

The V gene is TRBV6-1, the J gene TRBJ1-5; tentative D call: TRBD1 (6 bases). Trimming pared 4 bases from V and 0 bases from J, leaving 16 bases between. This CDR3 is built from 17 residues. From germline, CDR1 is MNHNS and CDR2 SASEGT. The CDR3 region is CASSAHRRDNSNQPQHF. In nucleotides, the CDR3 is TGTGCCAGCAGTGCGCATCGCCGGGACAATAGCAATCAGCCCCAGCATTTT.

The rearrangement joins TRBV27 to TRBJ2-3; 11 bases are a match to TRBD2. V was clipped by 6 bases and J by 4 bases; unmatched bases: 9. This CDR3 contains 16 residues. Germline V CDR1 and CDR2: MNHEY, SMNVEV (reference sequence). CDR3 in DNA: TGTGCCAGCAGGGCCGCGGGACTAGCGGTATCAGATACGCAGTATTTT. Amino acid sequence: CASRAAGLAVSDTQYF.

The J gene is TRBJ1-5, the V gene TRBV5-1; 8 positions agree with TRBD1. This CDR3 is 18 amino acids long. In germline, CDR1 is SGHRS, CDR2 YFSETQ. With 2 bases clipped from V and 4 bases from J, the junction kept 14 bases outside the gene matches. The CDR3 sequence: CASSLARIGQGANQPQHF. Here the CDR3 DNA reads TGCGCCAGCAGCTTAGCACGAATCGGACAGGGCGCTAATCAGCCCCAGCATTTT. The whole variable domain, remainder taken from reference TRBV5-1 and TRBJ1-5, is KAGVTQTPRYLIKTRGQQVTLSCSPISGHRSVSWYQQTPGQGLQFLFEYFSETQRNKGNFPGRFSGRQFSNSRSEMNVSTLELGDSALYLCASSLARIGQGANQPQHFGDGTRLSIL.

This chain joins TRBV7-2 and TRBJ2-3, with D perhaps TRBD2 (6 bases). Germline V gene data show CDR1 as SGHTA and CDR2 as FQGNSA. V was trimmed by 5 bases and J by 5 bases, leaving 14 bases between them. The CDR3 length is 14 residues. CDR3 DNA: TGTGCCAGCAGCAATGGTGCGGGGAGAGATACGCAGTATTTT. Protein sequence: CASSNGAGRDTQYF.

The genes are TRBV5-5 and TRBJ2-4, with D unclear. Trimming cost V 4 bases and J 6 bases, with 14 bases left between them. Germline V gene data show CDR1 as SGHKS and CDR2 as YYEKEE (reference sequence). The CDR3 contains 14 residues. This chain's CDR3 is CASSAFNSPNIQYF. The CDR3 DNA follows: TGTGCCAGCAGCGCCTTTAATAGTCCAAACATTCAGTACTTC.

Note on this clone: Other DNA variants within this sample encode the same CDR3. This chain connects TRBV20-1 to TRBJ1-2, with D perhaps matching TRBD1 (5 bases). The germline gives CDR1 DFQATT, CDR2 SNEGSKA (reference sequence). The CDR3 consists of 11 residues. V shed 7 bases and J shed 6 bases, with 12 bases lying between them. The CDR3 is CSVPKGDGYTF. The CDR3 DNA follows: TGCAGTGTCCCAAAAGGGGATGGCTACACCTTC.

The chain joins TRBV28 to TRBJ1-2; D gene ambiguous. V was cut by 3 bases and J by 7 bases, with 15 bases left in between. This CDR3 region has 14 residues. Germline assignment: CDR1 MDHEN and CDR2 SYDVKM. CDR3 amino acids: CASSFSRGLGGYTF. Here the CDR3 DNA reads TGTGCCAGCAGTTTCTCCCGAGGGCTAGGTGGCTACACCTTC.

CDR3 protein: CASSILGELQETQYF. The CDR3 nucleotides read TGTGCCAGTAGTATTCTTGGGGAGTTACAAGAGACCCAGTACTTC. V and J are TRBV19 and TRBJ2-5, with D possibly being TRBD2 (5 bases). Germline-derived CDR1 and CDR2 are LNHDA and SQIVND (reference sequence). The CDR3 extends over 15 amino acids. The V end was cut by 3 bases, the J end by 2 bases, with 13 bases between.

This chain uses TRBV10-3 with TRBJ2-5; 8 bases line up with TRBD1. CDR3 size: 14 residues. The V gene's germline CDR1 is ENHRY and CDR2 SYGVKD. After removal of 6 bases from V and 5 bases from J, the junction contained 8 bases not matched to a gene. The CDR3 DNA sequence: TGTGCCATCAGCGAAGGACAGGGAGAGGAGACCCAGTACTTC. This encodes CAISEGQGEETQYF.

V usage is TRBV7-6 and J usage is TRBJ1-1; possible D gene TRBD1, 5 bases. The germline CDR1 and CDR2 sequences are SGHVS and FNYEAQ. V was clipped by 3 bases and J by 1 base, with 15 bases between them. The CDR3 has 16 residues. The CDR3 region is CASSFPQGVGNTEAFF. The DNA of the CDR3 is TGTGCCAGCAGCTTCCCCCAAGGGGTGGGGAACACTGAAGCTTTCTTT.

V gene TRBV28 combines with J gene TRBJ2-7; 7 nucleotides line up with TRBD1. Trimming at V came to 8 bases and at J to 0 bases, leaving 1 base not matched to a gene. CDR3 size: 12 residues. Germline CDR1 MDHEN, CDR2 SYDVKM. In DNA form, the CDR3 reads TGTGCCAGCGGGACAGTCTCCTACGAGCAGTACTTC. It encodes CASGTVSYEQYF.

The rearrangement joins TRBV5-1 to TRBJ1-2; D is possibly TRBD1 (5 bases). Per the germline V gene, CDR1 is SGHRS and CDR2 is YFSETQ. The CDR3 has 14 amino acids. Between the trimmed V and J ends, which lost 2 bases and 3 bases, there was a span of 11 bases. As DNA, the CDR3 is TGCGCCAGCAGCTTTACTCAGGGCGACTATGGCTACACCTTC. This encodes CASSFTQGDYGYTF.

The gene calls are TRBV5-1 and TRBJ2-1; D perhaps matches TRBD2 (6 bases). Trimming shortened V by 1 base and J by 5 bases, and 13 bases separated the two germline ends. Germline values: CDR1 SGHRS, CDR2 YFSETQ. The CDR3 contains 15 residues. The CDR3 sequence: CASSLRGGPNNEQFF. For the CDR3, the DNA is TGCGCCAGCAGCTTGCGGGGAGGACCGAACAATGAGCAGTTCTTC.

The genes are TRBV28 and TRBJ2-7; TRBD2 aligns across 8 bases. The V and J ends lost 6 bases and 3 bases, in that order; junction bases with no gene match: 13. This CDR3 region has 16 residues. Germline CDR1 and CDR2: MDHEN and SYDVKM. This chain's CDR3 is CASSSKRTSSLYEQYF. Written as DNA, the CDR3 is TGTGCCAGCAGCTCCAAACGGACTAGCTCACTCTACGAGCAGTACTTC.